This T cell receptor (beta chain) was sequenced for a study of control samples from healthy donors and cancer patients. This table comes from immunoSEQ multiplex PCR, and its TCRdb copy is limited to in-frame clones, with some not included. The sample lists approximately 220,000 clones; roughly 94% were seen once. The sample taken for sequencing was blood. This sequence originates from a man aged 50-59 years in good health.

CDR3 protein: CASSEAQGTGNTIYF. CDR3 nucleotide sequence: TGTGCCAGCAGTGAAGCCCAGGGAACTGGAAACACCATATATTTT. The genes are TRBV2 and TRBJ1-3, with D possibly being TRBD1 (5 bases). Germline CDR1 and CDR2: SNHLY and FYNNEI. V gave up 0 bases and J gave up 2 bases, with 8 bases separating them. The CDR3 contains 15 residues.